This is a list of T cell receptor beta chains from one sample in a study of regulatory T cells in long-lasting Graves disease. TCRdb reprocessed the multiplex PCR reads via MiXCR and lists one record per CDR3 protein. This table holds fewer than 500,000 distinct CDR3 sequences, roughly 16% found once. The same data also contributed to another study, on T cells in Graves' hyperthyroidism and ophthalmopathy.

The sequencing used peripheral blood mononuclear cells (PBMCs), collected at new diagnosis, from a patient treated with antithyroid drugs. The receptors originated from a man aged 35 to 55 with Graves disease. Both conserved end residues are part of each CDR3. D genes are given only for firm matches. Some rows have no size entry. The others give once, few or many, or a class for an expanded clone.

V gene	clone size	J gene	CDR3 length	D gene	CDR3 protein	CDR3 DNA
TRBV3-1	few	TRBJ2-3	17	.	CASSQVGFGGSTDTQYF	TGTGCCAGCAGCCAAGTGGGGTTCGGCGGTAGCACAGATACGCAGTATTTT
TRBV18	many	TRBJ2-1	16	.	CASSPNRASSYNEQFF	TGTGCCAGCTCTCCTAACCGGGCCTCCTCCTACAATGAGCAGTTCTTC
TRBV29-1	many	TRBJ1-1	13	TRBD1	CSVRRGGVTEAFF	TGCAGCGTGCGCAGGGGGGGCGTAACTGAAGCTTTCTTT
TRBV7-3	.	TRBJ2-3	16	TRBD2	CASSLDGRAMTDTQYF	TGTGCCAGCAGCTTAGATGGGAGGGCTATGACAGATACGCAGTATTTT
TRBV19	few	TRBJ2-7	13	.	CASSIGEFYEQYF	TGTGCCAGTAGTATCGGGGAATTCTACGAGCAGTACTTC
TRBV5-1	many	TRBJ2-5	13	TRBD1	CASSFDREETQYF	TGTGCCAGCAGCTTCGACAGGGAAGAGACCCAGTACTTC
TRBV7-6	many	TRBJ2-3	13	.	CASSLGPSDTQYF	TGTGCCAGCAGCTTAGGGCCGTCAGATACGCAGTATTTT
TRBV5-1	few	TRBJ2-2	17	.	CASSLAQLQGYTGELFF	TGCGCCAGCAGCTTGGCCCAATTACAGGGATACACCGGGGAGCTGTTTTTT
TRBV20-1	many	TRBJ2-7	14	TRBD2	CSALPGTTSYEQYF	TGCAGTGCTCTCCCCGGGACTACATCCTACGAGCAGTACTTC
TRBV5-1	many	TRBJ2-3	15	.	CASSLVSGSTDTQYF	TGTGCCAGCAGCTTAGTGAGCGGGAGCACAGATACGCAGTATTTT
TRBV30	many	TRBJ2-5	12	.	CAWSEGIGTQYF	TGTGCCTGGAGTGAAGGGATTGGGACCCAGTACTTC
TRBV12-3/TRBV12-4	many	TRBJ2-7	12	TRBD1	CASGQGAREQYF	TGTGCCAGCGGACAGGGGGCTAGGGAGCAGTACTTC
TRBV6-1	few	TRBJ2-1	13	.	CASFRREDNEQFF	TGTGCCAGCTTTCGGAGGGAGGACAATGAGCAGTTCTTC
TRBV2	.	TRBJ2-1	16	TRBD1	CASSATGPGKGNEQFF	TGTGCCAGCAGTGCGACAGGGCCTGGAAAGGGCAATGAGCAGTTCTTC
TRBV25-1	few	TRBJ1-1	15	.	CASSELGTRNTEAFF	TGTGCCAGCAGTGAATTAGGGACACGGAACACTGAAGCTTTCTTT
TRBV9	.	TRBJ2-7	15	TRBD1	CASSDPGTGSYEQYF	TGTGCCAGCAGCGACCCCGGGACAGGGTCCTACGAGCAGTACTTC
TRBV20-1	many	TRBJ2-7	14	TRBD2	CSAAASGRAYEQYF	TGCAGTGCTGCGGCTAGCGGGAGGGCCTACGAGCAGTACTTC
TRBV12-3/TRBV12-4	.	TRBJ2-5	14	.	CASSSLGTRETQYF	TGTGCCAGCAGTTCCCTGGGTACCCGAGAGACCCAGTACTTC
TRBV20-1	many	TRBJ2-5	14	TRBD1	CSARDRGGLETQYF	TGCAGTGCCAGGGACAGGGGTGGCTTGGAGACCCAGTACTTC
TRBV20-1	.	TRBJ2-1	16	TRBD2	CSAPPKTSGGFNEQFF	TGCAGTGCTCCCCCCAAGACTAGCGGGGGCTTCAATGAGCAGTTCTTC
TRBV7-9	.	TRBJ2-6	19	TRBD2	CASSQPGLAGGAGANVLTF	TGTGCCAGCAGCCAGCCCGGACTAGCGGGAGGGGCTGGGGCCAACGTCCTGACTTTC
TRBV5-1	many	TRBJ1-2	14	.	CASSLGRLDYGYTF	TGCGCCAGCAGCTTGGGCAGGCTGGACTATGGCTACACCTTC
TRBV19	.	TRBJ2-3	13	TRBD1	CASRQGGTDTQYF	TGTGCCAGCAGACAGGGAGGCACAGATACGCAGTATTTT
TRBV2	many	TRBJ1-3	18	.	CASSELTGTQTSGNTIYF	TGTGCCAGCAGTGAGCTCACCGGGACCCAAACCTCTGGAAACACCATATATTTT
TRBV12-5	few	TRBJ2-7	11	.	CASGFSQGHVF	TGTGCTAGTGGTTTCTCTCAGGGGCATGTCTTC
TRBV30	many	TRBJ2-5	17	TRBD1	CAWSPPSGTAWQETQYF	TGTGCCTGGAGTCCTCCTTCCGGGACAGCATGGCAAGAGACCCAGTACTTC